This T cell receptor beta chain was recorded in a study of CD4 T cells in relation to SARS-CoV-2 and coronaviruses. Overall study context: The restricting HLA molecule for shared crossreactive spike epitopes was mapped.

Sequenced by immunoSEQ multiplex PCR; TCRdb stores in-frame clones only, minus some. The table shows some 70,000 clones, with 93% occurring only once. Germline CDR1 and CDR2: MDHEN and SYDVKM. V shed 3 bases and J shed 1 base, with 10 bases lying between them. CDR3 length: 15 amino acids. CD4+ T cells from unexposed donors were obtained before the COVID-19 pandemic (2011-2018). The receptor's source is a human donor in good health. The J gene is TRBJ2-1, the V gene TRBV28; a weak D match, TRBD2 (6 bases). What was sequenced was naive CD4+ T cells from PBMCs. Subset indicated: naive CD4+ T cells isolated by negative enrichment. The DNA for the CDR3 is TGTGCCAGCAGTTTGGCGGGGTGGTCCTACAATGAGCAGTTCTTC. Translating it yields CASSLAGWSYNEQFF.